This T cell receptor beta chain was sequenced in a study of CD8 T cells in ankylosing spondylitis. Study results and limitations: A TCR beta motif made of 7 to 9 highly homologous variants seemed typical of ankylosing spondylitis blood.

Comment on this clonotype: Its antigen is still unknown.

For TCR beta, libraries came from quantitative 5'-RACE with molecular barcodes. Each CDR3 protein is one row after TCRdb ran MiXCR on the 5' RACE reads. The sample shows about 240,000 distinct CDR3 sequences, over 8.5% of them seen only once. The TCR was taken from a male donor with ankylosing spondylitis or in good health (not recorded which). The specimen was blood, either unsorted or a sorted T cell fraction (not recorded which).

The CDR3 spells CASERGIQETQYF. As DNA, the CDR3 is TGTGCCAGCGAGAGAGGCATCCAAGAGACCCAGTACTTC. The V call is TRBV2, the J call TRBJ2-5; D unclear. V lost 8 bases, J lost 1 base, and 11 bases lay in between. This CDR3 has 13 amino acids. CDR1 is SNHLY and CDR2 is FYNNEI in the germline V gene.